This T cell receptor beta chain was sequenced in a study of shared clonotypes between healthy human individuals (dated by TCRdb to the early 2020s). Broadly, across the study: The cohort included three men and a couple of women between 18 and 49 years of age. Per donor, leukapheresis produced somewhere between about 0.94 and 9.5 billion PBMCs. To estimate repertoire size and how much clonotypes are shared between individuals, the study performed deep sequencing of blood TCR repertoires from five healthy adults. Different laboratories and diverse techniques were used to prepare libraries and sequence TCR repertoires, to increase sequencing depth and limit assay-specific biases. For each donor, three plates each were used for CD4 naive and CD4 memory, two plates were used for CD8 naive, and one plate was used for CD8 memory.

TCR CDR3 regions were amplified from genomic DNA by multiplex PCR using the deep immunoSEQ assay. Genomic DNA extracted from each cell subset was distributed evenly over all wells of several immunoSEQ 96-well plates, and each plate served as one replicate. Each replicate PCR for sorted subsets received about 210 ng genomic DNA, equal to about 30,000 T cell genomes. The purified libraries were quantified using a Qubit 3.0 fluorometer, sized with a Bioanalyzer 2100, and then quantified again using the KAPA Library Quantification kit. Every immunoSEQ 96-well plate was sequenced on a separate single-read 150-cycle Illumina NextSeq 550 flow cell. The published analysis was carried out like this. Because the immunoSEQ output included only junctional sequences and no quality scores, the filtering could not be the same as the filtering used for full-length reads. To assign V/J genes and CDR3, sequences were annotated using PyIR, a Python wrapper for IgBLAST v1.9, with IMGT germline references. Reads with weak V/J assignments (E-value above 1e-6), missing CDR3, stop codons, out-of-frame junctions, or ambiguous translated residues were removed. V3J clonotypes were defined as sequences sharing an identical inferred V gene, J gene, and CDR3 amino acid sequence. Percentage overlap between repertoires was calculated by dividing the number of shared unique clonotypes by the size of the smaller repertoire. RTK rarefaction, the Chao1 estimator, and Recon v2.1 estimates of unobserved clonotypes were used to assess repertoire richness. Generation probabilities for all TCRbeta clonotypes obtained by the gDNA method from a few donors were computed using OLGA. TCRdb obtained this table from immuneACCESS and retained in-frame rearrangements with V and J assigned. These tables miss some clones; where compared with another copy, unresolved V genes account for less than half of the shortfall, and the remainder is unexplained. V and J calls and clone size follow that table, whereas D and trimming were derived from the DNA. The sample includes some 2,000,000 clones, with about 95% observed a single time. Of the sample, roughly 1% falls within the top ten clones.

With respect to this clone: The antigen it recognizes is unknown. No per-base quality is available; no much larger clone lies one base away.

Study-wide findings and limitations: Compared with non-shared clonotypes, the clonotypes found in all four sorted-subset donors had higher generation probabilities. Based on pairwise subsampling, the degree of clonotype sharing among donors was expected to be affected by sequencing depth. Rarefaction of sorted-subset datasets indicated incomplete sequencing despite the large sequencing depth. Because the study included only a small number of donors, the genetic and exposure-history diversity represented was limited. Naive subsets generally had larger estimated clonotype richness than memory subsets. Only blood was sampled, and tissue TCR repertoires likely differ from those in blood. Sharing across a few donors was observed for around 5% of naive CD4, about 3.2% of naive CD8, over 2% of memory CD4, and approximately 0.41% of memory CD8 clonotypes.

CD8 naive samples consisted of CD45RO-negative cells that were positively selected for CCR7, yielding a CD45RA+CCR7+ population without TemRA cells. Donors were healthy HIV-negative adults with no recently reported acute infections or vaccinations. All donors were Caucasian adults living in Nashville, Tennessee, USA. Blood was collected by leukapheresis, and PBMCs were isolated by Ficoll-Histopaque density gradient centrifugation and then cryopreserved in liquid nitrogen vapor phase. Purity and quantity of every magnetically sorted T cell population were checked by analytical flow cytometry. Each sorted fraction had its genomic DNA isolated and then quantified by UV absorbance on a Nanodrop 2000c. The germline V gene supplies CDR1 MNHNS and CDR2 SASEGT. There are 14 amino acids in the CDR3, from cysteine to phenylalanine inclusive. CDR3 DNA is the only sequence kept; it has 42 bases, read in frame from the first base. The germline ends are 12 bases apart after V is trimmed by 10 bases and J by 0 bases.

The TCR was taken from a man between 18 and 35 years old in good health. The chain was built from TRBV6-1 and TRBJ2-2; the D segment might be TRBD1 or TRBD2, since each matches 5 bases. Material: naive CD8+ T cells sorted from blood. Reading the label with the study, this specimen's cell subset or site is: CD45RA+CCR7+. Here is the DNA: TGTGCCACCTCCGGGACGGCGAACACCGGGGAGCTGTTTTTT. This gives the protein CATSGTANTGELFF.